The clone carrying this T cell receptor (beta chain) turned up a few times. Its specificity is not known. TCRdb called the reads again in MiXCR, with one record for every CDR3 protein. The sample records around 430,000 distinct CDR3 sequences, about 44% being singletons. This record comes from a study of T cell repertoires in cytomegalovirus infection. Study-level findings and limits: HLA-C-restricted CMV-specific TCR beta clonotypes prevailed in the ex vivo response. Of the TCR beta families, the public ones yielded a cumulative frequency that identified carriers of CMV plus the relevant HLA.

This clonotype originated in a human donor in good health (CMV status not recorded). Some clones in this sample may be carry-over from other donors' samples. The starting material was cultured PBMCs, obtained from culture after CMV antigen stimulation.

The CDR3: CASSLVAGQAYEQYF. The CDR3 DNA follows: TGTGCCAGCAGCTTAGTTGCGGGGCAGGCCTACGAGCAGTACTTC. V usage is TRBV7-2 and J usage is TRBJ2-7, with D tentatively TRBD2 (6 bases). V was cut by 1 base and J by 2 bases, with 12 bases left in between. The CDR3 loop spans 15 amino acids. From germline, CDR1 is SGHTA and CDR2 FQGNSA.